The rows below give T cell receptor beta chains drawn from one sample of a study of OX40 agonist ivuxolimab in advanced cancers. Profiled with immunoSEQ multiplex PCR; TCRdb holds only in-frame clones, not every one. The sample gives some 66,000 clones, approximately 90% of which show up once; around 0.29% is in the top ten. The sample consisted of CD4+ or CD8+ T cells sorted from blood, taken in a trial of the OX40 agonist ivuxolimab. These receptors all stem from an adult with an advanced solid tumor such as melanoma, head and neck, liver or kidney cancer. CDR3s include the opening cysteine and the closing phenylalanine or tryptophan. Fields, in order: clone size, V gene, CDR3 length, D gene, J gene, CDR3 protein, CDR3 DNA. A D gene is named only where the DNA matches it firmly. Only part of the rows carry a size: once, few, many, or a class if the clone is expanded.

.	TRBV18	16	TRBD2	TRBJ2-3	CASSPPAGGNTDTQYF	TGTGCCAGCTCACCACCGGCGGGAGGGAATACAGATACGCAGTATTTT
.	TRBV6-6	13	.	TRBJ2-7	CASRQESSYEQYF	TGTGCCAGCAGACAGGAGTCATCCTACGAGCAGTACTTC
once	TRBV7-3	18	TRBD2	TRBJ2-3	CASSLKGTSGRATDTQYF	TGTGCCAGCAGCTTAAAGGGGACTAGCGGGAGGGCTACAGATACGCAGTATTTT
.	TRBV9	15	TRBD2	TRBJ2-1	CASTQSRREEGEQFF	TGTGCCAGCACCCAAAGTAGACGGGAGGAGGGTGAGCAGTTCTTC
.	TRBV5-5	14	.	TRBJ1-1	CASSLGAGNTEAFF	TGTGCCAGCAGCTTGGGGGCGGGGAACACTGAAGCTTTCTTT
.	TRBV23-1	15	.	TRBJ2-5	CASTSPRTDEHTQYF	TGCGCCAGCACCTCCCCAAGGACGGACGAGCACACCCAGTACTTC
.	TRBV28	14	TRBD2	TRBJ2-1	CASRNLAGVDEQFF	TGTGCCAGCAGAAATTTAGCGGGAGTGGATGAGCAGTTCTTC
.	TRBV28	16	.	TRBJ1-5	CASSFRPGVLNQPQHF	TGTGCCAGCAGTTTTCGGCCCGGGGTCCTCAATCAGCCCCAGCATTTT
.	TRBV5-1	17	.	TRBJ2-3	CASSLPLLISNTDTQYF	TGCGCCAGCAGCTTGCCCCTACTTATTAGCAACACAGATACGCAGTATTTT
.	TRBV6-1	15	TRBD2	TRBJ2-3	CASSETAGGADTQYF	TGTGCCAGCAGTGAAACGGCGGGAGGGGCAGATACGCAGTATTTT
.	TRBV11-3	14	.	TRBJ2-3	CASSLALGADTQYF	TGTGCCAGCAGCTTAGCGCTAGGTGCAGATACGCAGTATTTT
.	TRBV7-2	15	.	TRBJ2-7	CASSSERQGRNEQYF	TGTGCCAGCAGCTCAGAAAGGCAGGGTCGGAACGAGCAGTACTTC
.	TRBV2	17	TRBD2	TRBJ2-2	CASSPRGVAANTGELFF	TGTGCCAGCAGTCCCCGGGGGGTAGCGGCGAACACCGGGGAGCTGTTTTTT
.	TRBV5-4	15	.	TRBJ2-1	CASSSTPGRGNEQFF	TGTGCCAGCAGCTCAACCCCGGGAAGGGGCAATGAGCAGTTCTTC
.	TRBV18	14	.	TRBJ2-3	CASSRDTLADTQYF	TGTGCCAGCTCACGGGACACCCTGGCAGATACGCAGTATTTT
.	TRBV2	13	.	TRBJ1-1	CASTQGLNTEAFF	TGTGCCAGCACCCAGGGGCTGAACACTGAAGCTTTCTTT
.	TRBV6-5	14	.	TRBJ2-1	CASRVGPTYNEQFF	TGTGCCAGCAGGGTAGGGCCTACCTACAATGAGCAGTTCTTC
.	TRBV4-1	17	.	TRBJ1-5	CASSQPQGGRSNQPQHF	TGCGCCAGCAGCCAACCCCAGGGTGGGCGGAGCAATCAGCCCCAGCATTTT
.	TRBV7-3	15	.	TRBJ1-1	CASSLSTAMNTETFF	TGTGCCAGCAGCTTAAGTACAGCTATGAACACTGAAACTTTCTTT
.	TRBV27	15	.	TRBJ1-1	CASSLNAQGNTEAFF	TGTGCCAGCAGTTTGAACGCGCAGGGGAACACTGAAGCTTTCTTT
once	TRBV6-1	14	TRBD2	TRBJ2-5	CASTRSGNEETQYF	TGTGCCAGCACCCGTAGCGGGAATGAAGAGACCCAGTACTTC
.	TRBV18	15	.	TRBJ1-1	CASSPLPGPNTEAFF	TGTGCCAGCTCACCACTCCCAGGGCCGAACACTGAAGCTTTCTTT
many	TRBV11-3	17	TRBD1	TRBJ1-1	CASSLQDRVKLNTEAFF	TGTGCCAGCAGCTTACAGGACAGGGTTAAACTGAACACTGAAGCTTTCTTT